Following are 9 T cell receptor beta chains from one sample sequenced in a study of shared clonotypes between healthy human individuals. TCRdb's copy holds only in-frame clones and misses some; the assay was immunoSEQ multiplex PCR. This table has approximately 440,000 clones, over 60% appearing once. The specimen sequenced was PBMCs. All receptors derive from a woman between 40 and 50 years old in good health. Some clones in this sample may be carry-over from other donors' samples.

The V and J genes are TRBV28 and TRBJ2-5; the D call may be TRBD1 or TRBD2 (5 bases each). V dropped 6 bases and J dropped 4 bases, with 18 bases sitting between them. The CDR3 is 15 amino acids. Per germline, CDR1 MDHEN and CDR2 SYDVKM. CDR3 residues: CASSPSRGRRETQYF. The CDR3 DNA reads as TGTGCCAGCAGCCCGAGCCGGGGACGCCGAGAGACCCAGTACTTC.

This clone was counted between two and nine times. The rearrangement joins TRBV6-5 to TRBJ1-5; no clear D gene. V was cut by 0 bases and J by 0 bases, with 6 bases left in between. The CDR3 spans 15 residues. The germline V gene encodes CDR1 MNHEY and CDR2 SVGAGI. CDR3 in amino acids: CASSYSGSSNQPQHF. CDR3 sequence (DNA): TGTGCCAGCAGTTACTCGGGGAGTAGCAATCAGCCCCAGCATTTT.

V and J are TRBV28 and TRBJ2-7; the D gene could be TRBD1 or TRBD2 (5 bases each). The CDR3 covers 13 residues. V was clipped by 8 bases and J by 0 bases, with 11 bases between them. The V gene's germline CDR1 is MDHEN and CDR2 SYDVKM. CDR3 sequence: CASLGAISYEQYF. CDR3 coding DNA: TGTGCCAGCCTCGGGGCTATCTCCTACGAGCAGTACTTC.

Only one count was recorded for this clone. The chain uses TRBV19 and TRBJ1-1; no firm D call. The CDR3 length is 13 residues. The germline V gene has CDR1 LNHDA and CDR2 SQIVND (reference sequence). The V end was cut by 5 bases, the J end by 0 bases, with 7 bases between. The CDR3 nucleotides are TGTGCCAGTAGTCCACGGATGAACACTGAAGCTTTCTTT. Protein sequence: CASSPRMNTEAFF.

The J gene is TRBJ1-1, the V gene TRBV5-4, with 9 nucleotides matching TRBD1. With 4 bases clipped from V and 10 bases from J, the junction kept 8 bases outside the gene matches. Germline CDR1 reads SGHNT; CDR2 reads YYREEE (reference sequence). This CDR3 spans 13 amino acids. Here the CDR3 reads CASSTRQGVGAFF. DNA of the CDR3: TGTGCCAGCAGCACAAGACAGGGGGTGGGAGCTTTCTTT.

This clone was recorded only once. The chain is built from TRBV7-2 and TRBJ2-7; 15 nucleotides align to TRBD2. The CDR3 covers 19 residues. The germline V gene has CDR1 SGHTA and CDR2 FQGNSA. V was pared by 3 bases and J by 2 bases, with 11 bases of the junction left unmatched. The DNA for the CDR3 is TGTGCCAGCAGCTTCGAGTCGGGATGGACTAGCGGGAGGGCCTACGAGCAGTACTTC. Its translation is CASSFESGWTSGRAYEQYF. Looking up the rest from reference TRBV7-2 and TRBJ2-7 gives the full variable domain: GAGVSQSPSNKVTEKGKDVELRCDPISGHTALYWYRQSLGQGLEFLIYFQGNSAPDKSGLPSDRFSAERTGGSVSTLTIQRTQQEDSAVYLCASSFESGWTSGRAYEQYFGPGTRLTVT.

The chain couples TRBV4-1 to TRBJ2-1, with D hard to call. V was trimmed by 0 bases and J by 9 bases, leaving 9 bases between them. This CDR3 has 13 amino acids. Germline values: CDR1 MGHRA, CDR2 YSYEKL. The DNA for the CDR3 is TGCGCCAGCAGCCAAGACCCGGTATCTGAGCAGTTCTTC. Protein sequence: CASSQDPVSEQFF.

As DNA, the CDR3 is TGTGCCAGCAGTGAAAGGTTAGCTTTCTTT. This sequence encodes CASSERLAFF. This rearrangement joins TRBV6-1 to TRBJ1-1; unclear D gene. The V end lost 2 bases, the J end lost 10 bases, and 5 bases lay between the germline ends. CDR1 is MNHNS, CDR2 SASEGT, per germline. CDR3 size: 10 residues.

The sample holds one count of this clone. The same CDR3 also results from other DNA sequences found in this sample. The rearrangement links TRBV30 to TRBJ2-7; D gene ambiguous. Trimming left V 2 bases short and J 1 base short, with 3 bases between. This CDR3 is 11 amino acids long. Germline lookup yields CDR1 GTSNPN and CDR2 SVGIG (reference sequence). The CDR3 region is CAWSLSYEQYF. DNA for the CDR3: TGTGCCTGGAGTCTATCCTACGAGCAGTACTTC.